Listed here are 32 T cell receptor beta chains from one sample, sequenced in a study of blood T cell repertoires in COVID-19. Method: immunoSEQ multiplex PCR; TCRdb's copy keeps in-frame clones and lacks some. The top ten hold 1.8% of the sample, which has 430,000 or so clones, around 87% seen once. The specimen was PBMCs or T cells enriched from blood (not recorded which). The receptors shown here come from a woman aged 35 to 49 who had recovered from COVID-19.

The V gene is TRBV5-4, the J gene TRBJ2-2, with D maybe TRBD1 (7 bases). Germline V gene lookup returns CDR1 SGHNT and CDR2 YYREEE (reference sequence). Trimming shortened V by 0 bases and J by 7 bases, and 13 bases separated the two germline ends. The CDR3 spans 15 residues. The CDR3 sequence: CASSLETGRGGELFF. CDR3 DNA sequence: TGTGCCAGCAGCTTGGAGACAGGGCGGGGCGGGGAGCTGTTTTTT.

This clone has only one observation. The rearrangement links TRBV11-2 to TRBJ1-2, with D possibly matching TRBD1 (6 bases). The germline V and J ends were trimmed by 3 bases and 4 bases, with 9 bases remaining between them. Germline V lookup: CDR1 SGHAT, CDR2 FQNNGV. The CDR3 is made up of 13 amino acids. The CDR3 here is CASSFGRGYGYTF. The CDR3 coding sequence is TGTGCCAGCAGCTTTGGCAGGGGCTATGGCTACACCTTC.

The rearrangement links TRBV29-1 to TRBJ2-3; tentatively, D is TRBD1 (5 bases). The CDR3 spans 14 residues. Germline-derived CDR1 and CDR2 are SQVTM and ANQGSEA. V was clipped by 6 bases and J by 2 bases, with 15 bases between them. The chain's CDR3 is CSVALRTSTDTQYF. CDR3 DNA: TGCAGCGTAGCTCTACGGACATCCACAGATACGCAGTATTTT.

The table lists this clone with a count of one. This chain connects TRBV7-9 to TRBJ1-2, with TRBD1 identical over 9 bases. V gave up 4 bases and J gave up 5 bases; unmatched junction bases: 5. Germline V gene data show CDR1 as SEHNR and CDR2 as FQNEAQ (reference sequence). This CDR3 is built from 14 residues. CDR3 sequence: CASSYYGTGYGYTF. The CDR3 DNA is TGTGCCAGCAGCTACTACGGGACAGGGTATGGCTACACCTTC.

J is TRBJ2-1 and V is TRBV5-1, with 7 bases lining up with TRBD2. V lost 4 bases to trimming and J lost 13 bases; unmatched junction nucleotides: 8. The germline CDR1 and CDR2 sequences are SGHRS and YFSETQ. The CDR3 has 12 residues. Here the CDR3 reads CASSPPRGFQFF. In DNA, the CDR3 is TGCGCCAGCAGCCCCCCGCGGGGGTTCCAGTTCTTC. The full variable domain, in which reference TRBV5-1 and TRBJ2-1 provide the parts outside the CDR3, is KAGVTQTPRYLIKTRGQQVTLSCSPISGHRSVSWYQQTPGQGLQFLFEYFSETQRNKGNFPGRFSGRQFSNSRSEMNVSTLELGDSALYLCASSPPRGFQFFGPGTRLTVL.

The chain carries TRBV10-3 and TRBJ1-2; D is ambiguous. Germline V gives CDR1 ENHRY, CDR2 SYGVKD. Trimming left V 1 base short and J 7 bases short, with 13 bases between. CDR3 length: 14 amino acids. The CDR3 region is CAISEYTAPPGYTF. The CDR3 DNA follows: TGTGCCATCAGTGAGTATACAGCCCCTCCTGGCTACACCTTC.

The J gene is TRBJ2-3, the V gene TRBV14; the match to TRBD1 covers 10 bases. Germline CDR1 SGHDN, CDR2 FVKESK. The CDR3 spans 17 residues. V lost 3 bases and J lost 0; bases outside the gene matches: 6. CDR3 in amino acids: CASSHTTGQGSTDTQYF. The CDR3 bases are TGTGCCAGCAGCCATACAACGGGACAGGGGAGCACAGATACGCAGTATTTT.

The chain employs TRBV6-5 and TRBJ2-2; unclear D gene. The CDR3 loop spans 14 amino acids. V was pared by 7 bases and J by 1 base, with 10 bases between. Germline lookup yields CDR1 MNHEY and CDR2 SVGAGI. In DNA, the CDR3 is TGTGCCAGCAAACGCTACCAGAACACCGGGGAGCTGTTTTTT. It is translated as CASKRYQNTGELFF.

This clone turned up a few times. The CDR3 sequence: CASSQTGVVEAFF. The CDR3 DNA reads as TGTGCCAGCAGCCAAACAGGGGTTGTCGAAGCTTTCTTT. The chain uses TRBV3-1 (or the pseudogene TRBV3-2) and TRBJ1-1; TRBD1 aligns across 7 bases. V shed 2 bases, J shed 8 bases, and the junction held 5 bases outside the gene matches. CDR3 length: 13 amino acids. CDR1 is LGHDT, CDR2 YNNKEL, per germline (reference sequence).

The chain combines TRBV10-2 with TRBJ1-2; 7 bases fit TRBD1. With 4 bases clipped from V and 7 bases from J, the junction kept 12 bases outside the gene matches. Germline CDR1 WSHSY, CDR2 SAAADI. The CDR3 is 15 residues long. CDR3 region: CASSAFQGDLGGYTF. CDR3 in DNA: TGCGCCAGCAGTGCGTTCCAGGGGGACTTAGGTGGCTACACCTTC.

The CDR3 nucleotides read TGTGCCACCAGTGATTTTAAAGGGGCCTATGGCTACACCTTC. This sequence encodes CATSDFKGAYGYTF. This sequence joins TRBV24-1 and TRBJ1-2, with a possible D match to TRBD1 (5 bases). CDR3 length: 14 amino acids. CDR1 and CDR2 (germline): KGHDR, SFDVKD. Trimming removed 1 base at V and 4 bases at J, with 9 bases between.

The chain couples TRBV7-2 to TRBJ1-2, with a weak D call TRBD1 (6 bases). V lost 1 base and J 9 bases, leaving 12 bases between the germline ends. The CDR3 totals 13 residues. Germline lookup yields CDR1 SGHTA and CDR2 FQGNSA. For the CDR3, the DNA is TGTGCCAGCAGCTTAGACAGGGTGGGTCGCTACACCTTC. This sequence encodes CASSLDRVGRYTF.

The gene calls are TRBV5-1 and TRBJ2-5; 10 bases align to TRBD1. Per the germline V gene, CDR1 is SGHRS and CDR2 is YFSETQ. This CDR3 contains 15 residues. V was pared by 1 base and J by 5 bases, with 5 bases of the junction left unmatched. This CDR3 reads CASSLMGTGEETQYF. CDR3 DNA: TGCGCCAGCAGCTTGATGGGGACAGGGGAGGAGACCCAGTACTTC. Variable domain in full (rest from reference TRBV5-1 and TRBJ2-5): KAGVTQTPRYLIKTRGQQVTLSCSPISGHRSVSWYQQTPGQGLQFLFEYFSETQRNKGNFPGRFSGRQFSNSRSEMNVSTLELGDSALYLCASSLMGTGEETQYFGPGTRLLVL.

This chain joins TRBV30 and TRBJ1-2, with D unclear. V lost 5 bases and J 0 bases, leaving 4 bases between the germline ends. From germline, CDR1 is GTSNPN and CDR2 SVGIG (reference sequence). The CDR3 has 11 amino acids. CDR3 region: CAWSTNYGYTF. The DNA for the CDR3 is TGTGCCTGGTCCACTAACTATGGCTACACCTTC.

The V call is TRBV7-9, the J call TRBJ2-7; 8 positions match TRBD2. Germline CDR1 and CDR2: SEHNR and FQNEAQ (reference sequence). The CDR3 has 15 residues. Unmatched junction bases numbered 4, after V lost 2 bases and J lost 1 base. The CDR3 region has the DNA TGTGCCAGCAGCTTATCGGCGGGGGGATCCTACGAGCAGTACTTC. Amino acid sequence: CASSLSAGGSYEQYF.

The CDR3 reads CASSPSQGGRNSPLHF. CDR3 DNA sequence: TGTGCCAGCTCACCCTCACAGGGCGGGAGAAACTCACCCCTCCACTTT. V usage is TRBV18 and J usage is TRBJ1-6, with a weak D call TRBD1 (6 bases). Looked up from germline, CDR1 is KGHSH and CDR2 is LQKENI. The CDR3 is made up of 16 amino acids. The V end was cut by 3 bases, the J end by 10 bases, with 19 bases between.

To note about this clone: This specimen includes other DNA sequences encoding the same CDR3. V usage is TRBV7-2 and J usage is TRBJ1-3, with D unclear. Trimming took off 2 bases at V and 0 bases at J, with 5 bases between the two ends. Looked up from germline, CDR1 is SGHTA and CDR2 is FQGNSA. The CDR3 spans 14 residues. The CDR3 spells CASSLSLSGNTIYF. The CDR3 nucleotides read TGTGCCAGCAGCTTATCCCTCTCTGGAAACACCATATATTTT.

The rearrangement joins TRBV6-5 to TRBJ2-1; possibly TRBD2 for D (6 bases). This CDR3 has 15 residues. Germline lookup yields CDR1 MNHEY and CDR2 SVGAGI. The V end lost 4 bases, the J end lost 9 bases, and 19 bases lay between the germline ends. For the CDR3, the DNA is TGTGCCAGCAGTTTCCGGGACTTCGCCCGGAGTGAGCAGTTCTTC. Translation: CASSFRDFARSEQFF.

The J gene is TRBJ2-1, the V gene TRBV5-8; TRBD2 matches at 11 bases. Germline CDR1 SGHTS, CDR2 YDEGEE. The CDR3 loop spans 16 amino acids. V lost 5 bases and J lost 4; bases outside the gene matches: 8. The DNA for the CDR3 is TGTGCCAGCAGGGCCTTAGCGGGAGGGCCTTACAATGAGCAGTTCTTC. It translates to CASRALAGGPYNEQFF.

This rearrangement joins TRBV5-4 to TRBJ1-3; 8 nucleotides line up with TRBD1. The germline gives CDR1 SGHNT, CDR2 YYREEE (reference sequence). V was pared by 4 bases and J by 4 bases, with 10 bases of the junction left unmatched. This CDR3 has 16 residues. The CDR3 protein is CASSQGGQVPGNTIYF. The CDR3, as DNA: TGTGCCAGCAGCCAGGGGGGACAGGTCCCCGGAAACACCATATATTTT.

This clone appeared a few times. This sequence joins TRBV3-1 (or the pseudogene TRBV3-2) and TRBJ2-7; 7 nucleotides match TRBD1. The germline gives CDR1 LGHDT, CDR2 YNNKEL (reference sequence). This CDR3 contains 14 residues. The ends lost 5 bases at V and 2 bases at J; junction bases unmatched: 6. CDR3 protein: CASSSGTVAYEQYF. CDR3 in DNA: TGTGCCAGCAGCTCAGGGACAGTAGCCTACGAGCAGTACTTC.

The V call is TRBV3-1 (or the pseudogene TRBV3-2), the J call TRBJ1-1, with TRBD1 matching over 7 bases. The J segment lost 5 bases and the V segment lost 0 bases, leaving 15 bases of the junction unmatched. Germline CDR1 is LGHDT and CDR2 is YNNKEL (reference sequence). This CDR3 is 18 amino acids long. CDR3 region: CASSQDVIGQAMLTEAFF. In DNA form, the CDR3 reads TGTGCCAGCAGCCAAGATGTAATAGGACAGGCGATGTTGACTGAAGCTTTCTTT.

The genes are TRBV15 and TRBJ2-1; 8 nucleotides line up with TRBD2. The junction had 5 bases not matched to a gene; V was cut back by 1 base and J by 9 bases. CDR1 is LNHNV, CDR2 YYDKDF, per germline (reference sequence). The CDR3 loop spans 14 amino acids. CDR3 region: CATSRVPTSAEQFF. CDR3 sequence (DNA): TGTGCCACCAGCAGAGTCCCGACTAGCGCTGAGCAGTTCTTC.

The chain joins TRBV6-4 to TRBJ2-7; no clear D gene. V lost 7 bases to trimming and J lost 5 bases, with 15 bases between them. The germline V gene encodes CDR1 MRHNA and CDR2 SNTAGT. The CDR3 runs to 13 residues. CDR3 sequence reads: CASNGPRMNEQYF. The CDR3 coding sequence is TGTGCCAGCAATGGGCCGAGAATGAACGAGCAGTACTTC.

The chain has TRBV3-1 (or the pseudogene TRBV3-2) and TRBJ2-5, with TRBD2 identical over 9 bases. V was pared by 1 base and J by 10 bases, with 4 bases of the junction left unmatched. CDR1 is LGHDT and CDR2 is YNNKEL in the germline V gene (reference sequence). The CDR3 extends over 13 amino acids. For the CDR3, the DNA is TGTGCCAGCAGCCAAGTAGCGGGAGTGGACCAGTACTTC. It translates to CASSQVAGVDQYF.

The chain links TRBV7-2 to TRBJ2-3; D might be TRBD2 (6 bases). Germline V lookup: CDR1 SGHTA, CDR2 FQGNSA. The V and J ends lost 2 bases and 3 bases respectively, with 9 bases between them. There are 14 residues in the CDR3. For the CDR3, the DNA is TGTGCCAGCAGCTTAAGTGGGGGGACAGATACGCAGTATTTT. Translated, it gives CASSLSGGTDTQYF.

The rearrangement joins TRBV20-1 to TRBJ1-1, with a possible D match to TRBD1 (6 bases). Germline loops: CDR1 DFQATT, CDR2 SNEGSKA (reference sequence). The CDR3 has 15 amino acids. The germline V and J ends were trimmed by 3 bases and 2 bases, with 16 bases remaining between them. The DNA for the CDR3 is TGCAGTGCTAGTGCGGGGGGCTTAGGTAACACTGAAGCTTTCTTT. Residues: CSASAGGLGNTEAFF.

The CDR3 nucleotides read TGTGCCAGCAGTTTGAACGGTCGATATCAGCCCCAGCATTTT. Its protein product is CASSLNGRYQPQHF. The gene calls are TRBV6-2 or TRBV6-3 and TRBJ1-5; no clear D. Germline assignment: CDR1 MNHEY and CDR2 SVGEGT. The CDR3 length is 14 residues. V shed 4 bases and J shed 5 bases, with 12 bases lying between them.

The chain has TRBV29-1 and TRBJ2-7, with a possible D match to TRBD1 (6 bases). The CDR3 has 14 amino acids. Trimming removed 4 bases at V and 1 base at J, with 14 bases between. CDR1 is SQVTM, CDR2 ANQGSEA, per germline. The CDR3 loop reads CSVGTTGFSYEQYF. The CDR3 DNA follows: TGCAGCGTTGGAACAACAGGGTTTTCCTACGAGCAGTACTTC.

The CDR3 nucleotides read TGTGCCTGGAGCAGGGGCCCGGAGCCCCAGCATTTT. Translated: CAWSRGPEPQHF. The chain carries TRBV30 and TRBJ1-5, with D tentatively TRBD1 (6 bases). Trimming removed 3 bases at V and 8 bases at J, with 11 bases between. Germline values: CDR1 GTSNPN, CDR2 SVGIG (reference sequence). There are 12 residues in the CDR3. Based on the CDR3 plus reference TRBV30 and TRBJ1-5, the full variable domain is SQTIHQWPATLVQPVGSPLSLECTVEGTSNPNLYWYRQAAGRGLQLLFYSVGIGQISSEVPQNLSASRPQDRQFILSSKKLLLSDSGFYLCAWSRGPEPQHFGDGTRLSIL.

The chain employs TRBV25-1 and TRBJ1-2; D is unclear. V was clipped by 6 bases and J by 5 bases, with 13 bases between them. The germline V gene encodes CDR1 MGHDK and CDR2 SYGVNS. CDR3 size: 13 residues. The CDR3 region is CASRDGGWYGYTF. The CDR3 region has the DNA TGTGCCAGCAGGGACGGAGGTTGGTATGGCTACACCTTC.

The genes are TRBV7-9 and TRBJ1-4; 9 bases line up with TRBD1. Germline V gives CDR1 SEHNR, CDR2 FQNEAQ (reference sequence). The ends lost 3 bases at V and 3 bases at J; junction bases unmatched: 11. The CDR3 runs to 18 residues. The DNA for the CDR3 is TGTGCCAGCAGCTTGATGGGACAGGGAGCACTGTCTAATGAAAAACTGTTTTTT. Translation: CASSLMGQGALSNEKLFF.